This TCR beta chain derives from a study of blood T cell repertoires in COVID-19. Study processing details: Scientists estimated how many nucleated cells there were by amplifying reference gene primers. Sequencing used immunoSEQ multiplex PCR; TCRdb keeps in-frame clones, though not all of them. The DNA gave D and trimming, while V, J and clone size come from that table. The sample lists roughly 200,000 clones, 75% to 90% occurring once. The CDR3 runs 15 residues. The V gene end was trimmed by 5 bases and the J gene end by 7 bases; junction bases not matched to a gene: 7. CDR1 and CDR2 from the germline V gene are SGHDN and FVKESK.

The gene calls are TRBV14 and TRBJ1-6; 8 bases align to TRBD1. Sequenced input: peripheral blood. This clonotype was sampled from a woman aged 40 to 50 with COVID-19, enrolled during active disease. DNA for the CDR3: TGTGCCAGCAGCTTCGGACAGGGAAAGAATTCACCCCTCCACTTT. Protein product: CASSFGQGKNSPLHF.